This T cell receptor beta chain emerged from a study of blood T cells in healthy people across ages. Study-level information: For every two T cells, template switching captured about one barcoded beta molecule. Study results and limitations: Researchers said unsorted PBMCs prevented a conclusive naive versus antigen-experienced comparison.

It was with a sample-barcoded 5' primer and a J-beta primer mix that a second PCR of roughly 7 to 12 cycles was run. Tagging of each cDNA molecule was performed by a template-switch adaptor with 12 random nucleotides. MiXCR, applied by TCRdb to the 5' RACE reads, yields one record per CDR3 protein. The table includes 700,000 to 1,000,000 distinct CDR3 sequences, more than 40% detected once. The CDR3 has 14 amino acids. The V and J ends lost 2 bases and 5 bases, in that order; junction bases with no gene match: 4. Germline lookup yields CDR1 DFQATT and CDR2 SNEGSKA (reference sequence). This clonotype was counted only a few times. Its antigen is unknown.

The sequence came from a man between 60 and 75 years old in good health. Specimen: blood. The gene calls are TRBV20-1 and TRBJ2-5, with TRBD2 matching over 11 bases. The CDR3 reads CSARLAGGYETQYF. The CDR3 DNA sequence: TGCAGTGCTAGACTAGCGGGGGGATATGAGACCCAGTACTTC.